This T cell receptor beta chain was recovered during a study of T cells in women clearing cervical HPV infection. Overall study results and limits: Unknown T-cell numbers per sample may underlie the richness differences.

A remark on this clone: Antigen unknown. The CDR3 end is not reached by the read, which stops 3 residues before it; the germline J gene fills it in.

Prevalent HPV16 infections were excluded; only incident single HPV16 infections included. Dot-blot hybridization genotyped cervical HPV amplified with MY09/MY11 PCR. Repertoires were generated with immunoSEQ multiplex PCR, while TCRdb's copy carries only in-frame clones and drops some. The table for this sample gives 40,000 to 60,000 clones. With 1 base removed from V and 5 bases from J, the gap between germline ends came to 11 bases. The germline V gene encodes CDR1 LGHNA and CDR2 YNFKEQ. The CDR3 sequence is 15 residues long. This TCR came from a woman between 18 and 70 years old with a cervical HPV16 infection that either progressed to CIN3+ or cleared (not recorded which). The source material was blood buffy coat. This chain connects TRBV4-2 to TRBJ2-2; no clear D. The CDR3 protein is CASSQGRHPTGELFF. Partial CDR3 DNA: TGTGCCAGCAGCCAAGGGAGACATCCGACCGGGGAG.